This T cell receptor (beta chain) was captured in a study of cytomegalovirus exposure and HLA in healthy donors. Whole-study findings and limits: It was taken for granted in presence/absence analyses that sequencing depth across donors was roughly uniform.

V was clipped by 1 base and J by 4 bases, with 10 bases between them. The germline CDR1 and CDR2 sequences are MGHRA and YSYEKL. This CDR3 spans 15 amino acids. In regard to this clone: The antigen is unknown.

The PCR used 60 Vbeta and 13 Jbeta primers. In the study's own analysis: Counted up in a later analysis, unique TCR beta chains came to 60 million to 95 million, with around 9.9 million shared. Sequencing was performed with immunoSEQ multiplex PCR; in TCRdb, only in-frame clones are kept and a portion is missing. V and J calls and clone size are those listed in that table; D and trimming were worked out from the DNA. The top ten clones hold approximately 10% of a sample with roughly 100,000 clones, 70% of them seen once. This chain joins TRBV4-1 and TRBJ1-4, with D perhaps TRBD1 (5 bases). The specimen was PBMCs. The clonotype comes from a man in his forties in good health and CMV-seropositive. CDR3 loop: CASSQAGRGNEKLFF. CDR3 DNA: TGCGCCAGCAGCCAAGCAGGGAGGGGTAATGAAAAACTGTTTTTT.